What follows are 5 T cell receptor beta chains derived from one specimen sequenced in a study of PD-L1 blockade in urothelial cancer. Method: immunoSEQ multiplex PCR; TCRdb's copy keeps in-frame clones and lacks some. The top ten clones hold around 8% of a sample with tens of thousands of clones, 70% to 90% of them seen once. Material: PBMCs, obtained around atezolizumab (anti-PD-L1) treatment. These receptors all come from a man between 60 and 75 years old with urothelial cancer.

The CDR3 here is CASSEPGQGTGELFF. Here the CDR3 DNA reads TGTGCCAGCAGTGAACCGGGACAGGGAACCGGGGAGCTGTTTTTT. The gene calls are TRBV6-1 and TRBJ2-2, with 9 nucleotides matching TRBD1. Germline V gene lookup returns CDR1 MNHNS and CDR2 SASEGT. The CDR3 consists of 15 residues. Trimming at V came to 2 bases and at J to 5 bases, leaving 3 bases not matched to a gene.

V and J are TRBV30 and TRBJ2-4; the D gene is possibly TRBD1 (6 bases). This CDR3 has 11 amino acids. CDR1 is GTSNPN and CDR2 is SVGIG in the germline V gene (reference sequence). Trimming pared 1 base from V and 11 bases from J, leaving 9 bases between. The DNA for the CDR3 is TGTGCCTGGAGTGATCGGACAGTTCAGTACTTC. Residues: CAWSDRTVQYF.

The V gene is TRBV4-1, the J gene TRBJ2-7, with 8 bases that match TRBD1. The junction had 8 bases not matched to a gene; V was cut back by 0 bases and J by 7 bases. The CDR3 length is 15 residues. CDR1 is MGHRA, CDR2 YSYEKL, per germline. The CDR3 nucleotides are TGCGCCAGCAGCCAAGATCCCCAGGGGGCCCGAGAGCAGTACTTC. Translation gives CASSQDPQGAREQYF.

V usage is TRBV6-1 and J usage is TRBJ1-2; 9 nucleotides line up with TRBD1. There are 14 residues in the CDR3. The germline gives CDR1 MNHNS, CDR2 SASEGT. J lost 8 bases, V lost 6 bases, and 10 bases had no gene match. The CDR3 loop is CASSTRTGVNGYTF. The CDR3 region has the DNA TGTGCCAGCAGCACACGGACAGGGGTTAACGGCTACACCTTC.

The V call is TRBV6-1, the J call TRBJ1-3; D ambiguous. Trimming cost V 4 bases and J 0 bases, with 10 bases left between them. Germline CDR1 reads MNHNS; CDR2 reads SASEGT. The CDR3 spans 15 residues. The CDR3 protein is CASSGSQISGNTIYF. The CDR3 nucleotides read TGTGCCAGCAGTGGATCCCAGATCTCTGGAAACACCATATATTTT.